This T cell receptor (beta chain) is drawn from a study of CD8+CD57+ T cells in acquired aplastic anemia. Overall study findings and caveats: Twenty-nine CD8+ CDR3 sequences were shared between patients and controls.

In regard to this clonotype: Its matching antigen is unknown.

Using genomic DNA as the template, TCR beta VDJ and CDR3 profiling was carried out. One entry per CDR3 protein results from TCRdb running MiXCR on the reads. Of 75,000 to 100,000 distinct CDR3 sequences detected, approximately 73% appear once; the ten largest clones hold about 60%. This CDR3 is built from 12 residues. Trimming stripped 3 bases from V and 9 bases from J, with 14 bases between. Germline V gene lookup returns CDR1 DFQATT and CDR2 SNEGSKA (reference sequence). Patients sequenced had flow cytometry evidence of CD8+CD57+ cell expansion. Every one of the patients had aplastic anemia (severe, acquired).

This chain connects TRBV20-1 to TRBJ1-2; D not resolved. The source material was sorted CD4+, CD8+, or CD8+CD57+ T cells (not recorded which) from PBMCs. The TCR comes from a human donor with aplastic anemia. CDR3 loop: CSARKQSHSYTF. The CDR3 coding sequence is TGCAGTGCTAGGAAACAGTCCCATAGCTACACCTTC.